A selection of T cell receptor beta chains follows, all from one sample in a study of post-analysis software for immune sequencing data. One entry per CDR3 protein results from TCRdb running MiXCR on the PCR reads. The sample records 600,000 to 700,000 distinct CDR3 sequences, 59% being singletons. Sequencing was done on a sample of blood. The receptors were sampled from a girl aged 2-9 years with multiple sclerosis. CDR3s include the opening cysteine and the closing phenylalanine or tryptophan. The D gene is left open where the match is weak. Only part of the rows carry a size: once, few, many, or a class if the clone is expanded.

clone_size d_call j_call v_call cdr3_aa cdr3_nt
. . TRBJ2-1 TRBV6-6 CASSLNPGPALEQFF TGTGCCAGCAGTTTGAACCCCGGCCCGGCACTCGAGCAGTTCTTC
few . TRBJ2-7 TRBV29-1 CSVGLTVYEQYF TGCAGCGTGGGGTTAACGGTCTACGAGCAGTACTTC
. TRBD1 TRBJ2-7 TRBV7-6 CASSLYPDRENEQYF TGTGCCAGCAGCTTATACCCGGACAGGGAGAACGAGCAGTACTTC
few TRBD2 TRBJ2-7 TRBV4-2 CASSQLAGGPESYEQYF TGTGCCAGCAGCCAACTAGCGGGAGGGCCAGAGTCCTACGAGCAGTACTTC
. . TRBJ2-1 TRBV7-2 CASSSSWNEQFF TGTGCCAGCAGCTCCAGTTGGAATGAGCAGTTCTTC
many . TRBJ2-5 TRBV7-9 CASSLESWGVQETQYF TGTGCCAGCAGCTTAGAGAGTTGGGGGGTCCAAGAGACCCAGTACTTC
. . TRBJ1-1 TRBV4-1 CASSLREALNTEAFF TGCGCCAGCAGCCTAAGGGAAGCCCTGAACACTGAAGCTTTCTTT
few . TRBJ2-7 TRBV20-1 CSASPLARHSSYNEQYF TGCAGTGCTAGCCCCCTAGCGCGGCATAGCTCCTACAATGAGCAGTACTTC
few . TRBJ1-2 TRBV7-3 CASSSGGLNYGYTF TGTGCCAGCAGCTCCGGGGGACTTAACTATGGCTACACCTTC
. . TRBJ2-1 TRBV25-1 CASSADRKHNEQFF TGTGCCAGCAGTGCGGACAGAAAACACAATGAGCAGTTCTTC
. . TRBJ2-7 TRBV5-1 CASRPGHTYEQYF TGCGCCAGCAGGCCAGGACATACTTACGAGCAGTACTTC
once TRBD2 TRBJ2-5 TRBV6-2/TRBV6-3 CASSYPGLAGGQETQYF TGTGCCAGCAGTTACCCGGGACTAGCGGGGGGACAAGAGACCCAGTACTTC
few TRBD2 TRBJ2-1 TRBV15 CATSPPRASGTKPGNEQFF TGTGCCACCAGCCCTCCGAGGGCTAGCGGGACTAAACCAGGCAATGAGCAGTTCTTC
. TRBD2 TRBJ2-1 TRBV4-1 CASSQDQVAGAYNEQFF TGCGCCAGCAGCCAAGATCAAGTAGCGGGAGCGTACAATGAGCAGTTCTTC
. TRBD2 TRBJ2-1 TRBV25-1 CASSEERGYNEQFF TGTGCCAGCAGTGAAGAGCGGGGATACAATGAGCAGTTCTTC
. TRBD2 TRBJ2-5 TRBV12-3/TRBV12-4 CASSFQRGDSYNEQYF TGTGCCAGCAGTTTCCAACGGGGGGACTCCTACAATGAGCAGTACTTC
. . TRBJ2-1 TRBV4-2 CASSQDVGEARGNEQFF TGTGCCAGCAGCCAAGATGTGGGGGAGGCCCGGGGGAATGAGCAGTTCTTC
. . TRBJ2-1 TRBV10-3 CAISVAGLFNEQFF TGTGCCATCAGTGTTGCCGGACTGTTCAATGAGCAGTTCTTC
. TRBD2 TRBJ2-1 TRBV5-1 CASSRGLATTSYNEQFF TGCGCCAGCAGCAGGGGACTAGCGACCACCTCCTACAATGAGCAGTTCTTC
. . TRBJ1-1 TRBV12-3/TRBV12-4 CATTRSDTEAFF TGTGCCACCACAAGGTCGGACACGGAAGCTTTCTTT
. . TRBJ2-1 TRBV12-3/TRBV12-4 CASSLIWGADNEQFF TGTGCCAGCAGTTTAATCTGGGGGGCTGACAATGAGCAGTTCTTC
. . TRBJ1-2 TRBV12-3/TRBV12-4 CASSWAGSGDYGYTF TGTGCCAGCAGTTGGGCAGGGTCGGGTGACTATGGCTACACCTTC
. . TRBJ2-7 TRBV9 CAGSAGTLSSYEQYF TGTGCCGGCAGCGCTGGGACTTTAAGCTCCTACGAGCAGTACTTC
. . TRBJ1-2 TRBV29-1 CSVTGFLGYTF TGCAGCGTTACAGGGTTTCTCGGCTACACCTTC
. TRBD1 TRBJ2-3 TRBV7-8 CASSLTRRTGSTDTQYF TGTGCCAGCAGCCTCACCCGACGGACAGGAAGCACAGATACGCAGTATTTT
. . TRBJ2-7 TRBV30 CAWMRPYWGEQYF TGTGCCTGGATGAGACCGTACTGGGGTGAGCAGTACTTC
. . TRBJ1-1 TRBV24-1 CATSDLWNTEAFF TGTGCCACCAGTGATTTGTGGAACACTGAAGCTTTCTTT
. TRBD2 TRBJ2-3 TRBV11-3 CASGQAGGRLDTQYF TGTGCCAGCGGACAAGCGGGGGGGCGTCTAGATACGCAGTATTTT
. TRBD2 TRBJ2-7 TRBV15 CATRGTSGGAYEQYF TGTGCCACCAGAGGGACTAGCGGGGGGGCCTACGAGCAGTACTTC
. . TRBJ2-3 TRBV29-1 CSVELITGDTQYF TGCAGCGTTGAATTGATTACAGGAGATACGCAGTATTTT
. . TRBJ1-2 TRBV10-3 CAISESKVADGYTF TGTGCCATCAGTGAGTCGAAGGTAGCAGATGGCTACACCTTC
. . TRBJ1-2 TRBV11-3 CASSPGPSSYGYTF TGTGCCAGCAGCCCCGGGCCCAGTAGCTATGGCTACACCTTC
. . TRBJ1-1 TRBV29-1 CSVAPNPSIRPNTEAFF TGCAGCGTTGCCCCGAATCCTAGCATCCGACCAAACACTGAAGCTTTCTTT
. . TRBJ2-3 TRBV7-9 CASSSWTATTDTQYF TGTGCCAGCAGCTCATGGACAGCTACCACAGATACGCAGTATTTT
few TRBD2 TRBJ2-5 TRBV7-2 CASSPSGGATETQYF TGTGCCAGCAGCCCTAGCGGGGGGGCTACGGAGACCCAGTACTTC
. . TRBJ2-1 TRBV3-1 CASCPPSGREQFF TGTGCCAGCTGTCCCCCATCAGGGCGGGAGCAGTTCTTC
. TRBD1 TRBJ2-7 TRBV12-3/TRBV12-4 CASSWAGGAHEQYF TGTGCCAGCAGTTGGGCAGGGGGCGCCCACGAGCAGTACTTC
. . TRBJ1-2 TRBV9 CANSVMDRPNYGYTF TGTGCCAACAGCGTGATGGACAGACCTAACTATGGCTACACCTTC
few TRBD2 TRBJ2-1 TRBV7-2 CASSLDPLGASGYNEQFF TGTGCCAGCAGCTTAGACCCCCTCGGGGCTAGCGGGTACAATGAGCAGTTCTTC
. TRBD2 TRBJ2-1 TRBV5-1 CASSLELAGTLSSYNEQFF TGCGCCAGCAGCTTGGAGCTAGCGGGAACCCTGAGCTCCTACAATGAGCAGTTCTTC